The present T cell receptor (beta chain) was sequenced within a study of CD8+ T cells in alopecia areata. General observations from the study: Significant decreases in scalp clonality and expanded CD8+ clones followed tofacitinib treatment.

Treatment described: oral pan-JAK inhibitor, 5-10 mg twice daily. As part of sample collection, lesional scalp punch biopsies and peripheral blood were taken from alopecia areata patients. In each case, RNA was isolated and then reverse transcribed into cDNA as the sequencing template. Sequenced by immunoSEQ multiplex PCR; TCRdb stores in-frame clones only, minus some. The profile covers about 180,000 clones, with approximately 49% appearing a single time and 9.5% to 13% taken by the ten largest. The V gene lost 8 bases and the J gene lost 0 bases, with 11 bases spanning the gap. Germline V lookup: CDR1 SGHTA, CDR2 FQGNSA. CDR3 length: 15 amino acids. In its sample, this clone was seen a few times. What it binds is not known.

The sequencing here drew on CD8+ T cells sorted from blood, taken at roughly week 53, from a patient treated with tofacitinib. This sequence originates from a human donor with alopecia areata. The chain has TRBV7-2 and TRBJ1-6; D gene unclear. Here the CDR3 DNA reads TGTGCCAGCTCCCCCGGGAACTCCTATAATTCACCCCTCCACTTT. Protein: CASSPGNSYNSPLHF.